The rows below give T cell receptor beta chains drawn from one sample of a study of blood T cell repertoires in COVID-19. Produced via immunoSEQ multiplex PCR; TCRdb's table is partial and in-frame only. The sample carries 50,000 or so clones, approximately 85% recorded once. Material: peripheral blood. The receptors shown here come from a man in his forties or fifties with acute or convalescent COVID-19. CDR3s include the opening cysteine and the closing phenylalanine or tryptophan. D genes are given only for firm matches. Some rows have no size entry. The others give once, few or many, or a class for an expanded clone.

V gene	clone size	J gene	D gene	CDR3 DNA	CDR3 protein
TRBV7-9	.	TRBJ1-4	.	TGTGCCAGCGGTACAGGTTCCGAAAAACTGTTTTTT	CASGTGSEKLFF
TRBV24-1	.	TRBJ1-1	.	TGTGCCACCAGTGATGCCGGGACACGGAAAGCTTTCTTT	CATSDAGTRKAFF
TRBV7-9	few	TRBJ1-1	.	TGTGCCAGCAGCCCCAAGGGCGGGGTGAACACTGAAGCTTTCTTT	CASSPKGGVNTEAFF
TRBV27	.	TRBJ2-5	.	TGTGCCACACGACTTACGGGGTCCGAGACCCAGTACTTC	CATRLTGSETQYF
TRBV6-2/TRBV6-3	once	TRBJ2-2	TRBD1	TGTGCCAGCAGCCAGACAGGGGGCTACCTCACCGGGGAGCTGTTTTTT	CASSQTGGYLTGELFF
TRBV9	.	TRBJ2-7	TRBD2	TGTGCCAGCAGCGTAGACTGGGGAGGGGCGAGAGAGCAGTACTTC	CASSVDWGGAREQYF
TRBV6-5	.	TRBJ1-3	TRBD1	TGTGCCAGCGCGGACAGGGCTTATGTAAACACCATATATTTT	CASADRAYVNTIYF
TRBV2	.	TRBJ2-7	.	TGTGCCAGCAGTGGTACAGGAAGCTACGAGCAGTACTTC	CASSGTGSYEQYF
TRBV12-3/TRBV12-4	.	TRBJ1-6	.	TGTGCCAGCAGCGGACAGTATAATTCACCCCTCCACTTT	CASSGQYNSPLHF
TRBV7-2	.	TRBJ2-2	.	TGTGCCAGCAGCTTAGCTGGGGGGGCCAAGGCCGGGGAGCTGTTTTTT	CASSLAGGAKAGELFF
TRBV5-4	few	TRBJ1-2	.	TGTGCCAGCAGCTCGCAGAGGATGAACTATGGCTACACCTTC	CASSSQRMNYGYTF
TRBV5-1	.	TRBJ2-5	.	TGCGCCAGCAGCTTGGAGGCCGGCGGGGAGACCCAGTACTTC	CASSLEAGGETQYF
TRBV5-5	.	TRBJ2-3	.	TGTGCCAGCAGCTTGCCGCCGCCGGGGGATACGCAGTATTTT	CASSLPPPGDTQYF
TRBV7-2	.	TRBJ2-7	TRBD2	TGTGCCAGCAGCAGACTAGCGGGACCCTACGAGCAGTACTTC	CASSRLAGPYEQYF
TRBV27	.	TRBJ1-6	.	TGTGCCAGCAGTTTAGTAGGGCAGGGCTGGTCACCCCTCCACTTT	CASSLVGQGWSPLHF
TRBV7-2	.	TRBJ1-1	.	TGTGCCAGCAGCCAACAATCTGCCAACACTGAAGCTTTCTTT	CASSQQSANTEAFF
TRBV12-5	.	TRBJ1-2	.	TGTGCTAGTGGTTTGGCCTTAGAGTATGGCTACACCTTC	CASGLALEYGYTF
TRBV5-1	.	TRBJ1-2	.	TGCGCCAGCAGCTTGGATCCAGGGAGGGCTAACTATGGCTACACCTTC	CASSLDPGRANYGYTF
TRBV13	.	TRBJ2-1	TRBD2	TGTGCCAGCAGCCGCAGGGCTAGCGGGGTGATCGAGCAGTTCTTC	CASSRRASGVIEQFF
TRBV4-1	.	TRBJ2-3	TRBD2	TGCGCCAGCAGCCAAGAGGAGGGCGGGGGAACGCAGTATTTT	CASSQEEGGGTQYF
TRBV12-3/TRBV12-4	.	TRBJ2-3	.	TGTGCCAGCAGTTTAGCGCGGCGCATGAAGTATTTT	CASSLARRMKYF
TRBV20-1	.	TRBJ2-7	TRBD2	TGCAGTGCTAGTCGAGCGGGGTACGAGCAGTACTTC	CSASRAGYEQYF
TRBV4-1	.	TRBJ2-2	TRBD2	TGCGCCAGCAGCCAAATCCGGGACTACCTCACCGGGGAGCTGTTTTTT	CASSQIRDYLTGELFF
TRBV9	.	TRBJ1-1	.	TGTGCCAGCAGCGTAGCCTTATTGGCGAACACTGAAGCTTTCTTT	CASSVALLANTEAFF
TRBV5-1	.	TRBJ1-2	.	TGCGCCAGCAGCGACAGTTTTAACTATGGCTACACCTTC	CASSDSFNYGYTF
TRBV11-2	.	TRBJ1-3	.	TGTGCCAGCAGCTGGTTAGGAGGGAACACCATATATTTT	CASSWLGGNTIYF
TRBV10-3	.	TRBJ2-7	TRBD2	TGTGCCATCAGCTCAGGTCGGGGGGACCACGAGCAGTACTTC	CAISSGRGDHEQYF
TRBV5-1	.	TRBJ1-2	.	TGCGCCAGCAGCTTGGGTGACAGACATGGCTACACCTTC	CASSLGDRHGYTF
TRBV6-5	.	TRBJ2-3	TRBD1	TGTGCCAGCAGCCGGGACAGGCTGGCAGATACGCAGTATTTT	CASSRDRLADTQYF
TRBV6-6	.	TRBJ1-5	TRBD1	TGTGCCAGCAGTTACACAGGGGTGCGAAGTCAGCCCCAGCATTTT	CASSYTGVRSQPQHF
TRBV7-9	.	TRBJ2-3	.	TGTGCCAGCAGCTTTACCCCACGGTACACAGATACGCAGTATTTT	CASSFTPRYTDTQYF
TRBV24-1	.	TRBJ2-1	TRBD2	TGTGCCGTACAGAGCGGGGGGGCTTACAATGAGCAGTTCTTC	CAVQSGGAYNEQFF
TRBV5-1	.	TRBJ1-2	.	TGCGCCAGCAGCCAAGAACCCGTTCAGGCCTATGGCTACACCTTC	CASSQEPVQAYGYTF